What follows are 9 T cell receptor beta chains derived from one specimen sequenced in a study of blood T cell repertoires in COVID-19. The data were produced by immunoSEQ multiplex PCR, yet TCRdb's version contains in-frame clones alone and is incomplete. The sample has more than 150,000 clones; nearly 90% are singletons. The sample taken for sequencing was peripheral blood. The receptors were gathered from a man in his forties or fifties with acute or convalescent COVID-19.

This chain uses TRBV27 with TRBJ2-1; 9 nucleotides align to TRBD1. Trimming removed 4 bases from V and 8 bases from J; junction bases left unmatched: 6. This CDR3 spans 14 amino acids. Germline V gene sequence: CDR1 MNHEY, CDR2 SMNVEV (reference sequence). In nucleotides, the CDR3 is TGTGCCAGCAGTTATTGGACAGGGGTGGATGAGCAGTTCTTC. Its protein product is CASSYWTGVDEQFF.

This rearrangement joins TRBV9 to TRBJ2-7; 7 bases are a match to TRBD2. The CDR3 consists of 17 residues. J gave up 0 bases and V 0 bases, and 9 bases lay outside the gene matches. In germline, CDR1 is SGDLS, CDR2 YYNGEE. CDR3 protein: CASSVGGGGLVSYEQYF. Here the CDR3 DNA reads TGTGCCAGCAGCGTAGGGGGGGGAGGACTAGTCTCCTACGAGCAGTACTTC.

The rearrangement joins TRBV28 to TRBJ1-1; tentatively, D is TRBD1 (6 bases). The CDR3 contains 14 residues. Germline-derived CDR1 and CDR2 are MDHEN and SYDVKM. With 6 bases removed from V and 0 bases from J, the gap between germline ends came to 11 bases. The CDR3 is CASRRGQLNTEAFF. In nucleotides, the CDR3 is TGTGCCAGCAGGCGAGGACAGTTGAACACTGAAGCTTTCTTT. The complete variable domain, with remaining parts taken from reference TRBV28 and TRBJ1-1, reads DVKVTQSSRYLVKRTGEKVFLECVQDMDHENMFWYRQDPGLGLRLIYFSYDVKMKEKGDIPEGYSVSREKKERFSLILESASTNQTSMYLCASRRGQLNTEAFFGQGTRLTVV.

CDR3 sequence: CASSQDGGLAGGRWEQYF. In nucleotides, the CDR3 is TGTGCCAGCAGCCAAGATGGTGGGCTAGCGGGAGGACGGTGGGAGCAGTACTTC. J is TRBJ2-7 and V is TRBV4-2; 11 bases map to TRBD2. The trim removed 0 bases at V and 7 bases at J, leaving 14 bases unmatched. Germline V lookup: CDR1 LGHNA, CDR2 YNFKEQ. The CDR3 runs 18 residues.

This chain joins TRBV10-1 and TRBJ2-7; D is uncertain. The V end was cut by 3 bases, the J end by 2 bases, with 11 bases between. The CDR3 runs 14 residues. CDR1 and CDR2 from the germline V gene are WNHNN and SYGVQD (reference sequence). The CDR3 is CASSDSVLPYEQYF. CDR3 nucleotide sequence: TGCGCCAGCAGTGACTCGGTTCTTCCCTACGAGCAGTACTTC.

The chain uses TRBV20-1 and TRBJ2-7; D may be TRBD2 (6 bases). The V gene's germline CDR1 is DFQATT and CDR2 SNEGSKA (reference sequence). V gave up 3 bases and J gave up 2 bases, with 8 bases separating them. The CDR3 is 12 residues long. The CDR3 nucleotides read TGCAGTGCTAGTCGGGGGACCTACGAGCAGTACGTC. Protein: CSASRGTYEQYV.

The J gene is TRBJ2-6, the V gene TRBV9; TRBD1 is a possible D gene (5 bases). Germline V CDR1 and CDR2: SGDLS, YYNGEE. V was clipped by 3 bases and J by 0 bases, with 19 bases between them. This CDR3 spans 19 amino acids. CDR3 region: CASSAQGTLHHSGANVLTF. In DNA form, the CDR3 reads TGTGCCAGCAGCGCCCAGGGAACCTTACACCACTCTGGGGCCAACGTCCTGACTTTC.

The count of this clone is one. CDR3 sequence reads: CASSLGQVLKAFF. The CDR3 DNA sequence: TGTGCCAGCAGTTTAGGGCAGGTCCTAAAAGCTTTCTTT. The rearrangement uses TRBV12-3 or TRBV12-4 and TRBJ1-1; D unresolved. The CDR3 spans 13 residues. V lost 1 base and J 9 bases, leaving 12 bases between the germline ends.

The rearrangement links TRBV6-5 to TRBJ2-3, with D hard to call. In germline, CDR1 is MNHEY, CDR2 SVGAGI. V dropped 4 bases and J dropped 4 bases, with 6 bases sitting between them. The CDR3 spans 12 residues. The CDR3 DNA reads TGTGCCAGCAGTTCATCGGCAGATACGCAGTATTTT. It yields the protein CASSSSADTQYF.